This TCR beta chain emerged from a study of metastatic and nonmetastatic thyroid tumors. As concerns this clone: This sequence may be a read error, since a much larger clone differs from it by one base.

With MiXCR, TCRdb reprocessed the PCR reads. Of around 59,000 clones listed, about 17% are singletons. No treatment of any kind had been given to any patient before thyroid surgery. Germline V gene sequence: CDR1 SQVTM, CDR2 ANQGSEA. The CDR3 covers 11 residues. The chain has TRBV29-1 and TRBJ1-1; a possible D gene is TRBD1 (5 bases). The sequenced sample consisted of blood. This sequence originates from a male donor with papillary thyroid cancer or a benign thyroid nodule (not recorded which). Some clones in this sample may be carry-over from other donors' samples. This CDR3 reads CIVSTAVEAFF. CDR3 DNA: TGCATCGTCTCGACAGCGGTTGAAGCTTTCTTT.